These 22 T cell receptor beta chains originate from one sample sequenced in a study of radiotherapy plus CTLA-4 blockade in lung cancer. Data came from immunoSEQ multiplex PCR; TCRdb stores just in-frame clones and leaves some out. The sample holds approximately 52,000 clones; roughly 77% are singletons and the top ten take 8.5%. Sequences were derived from peripheral blood, sampled from a patient treated with radiotherapy plus ipilimumab. The receptors stem from a human donor with non-small cell lung cancer who had a complete response to radiotherapy plus ipilimumab.

This chain connects TRBV28 to TRBJ2-1; 8 bases agree with TRBD2. CDR1 is MDHEN, CDR2 SYDVKM, per germline. The CDR3 spans 16 residues. V was clipped by 6 bases and J by 8 bases; unmatched bases: 15. CDR3 region: CASRPLDRGGWDEQFF. The CDR3 nucleotides are TGTGCCAGCAGACCCCTAGATCGGGGGGGTTGGGATGAGCAGTTCTTC.

This clone was detected only a few times. The junction does not match germline at one end; this may be a read error. The same CDR3 is also encoded by other DNA sequences in this sample. The chain uses TRBV7-2 and TRBJ2-5; 8 bases agree with TRBD1. This CDR3 has 17 amino acids. CDR1 is SGHTA and CDR2 is FQGNSA in the germline V gene. This CDR3 reads CASSFFVGQGIQETQYF. CDR3 sequence (DNA): TGCGCCAGCAGCTTCTTTGTAGGACAGGGAATTCAAGAGACCCAGTACTTC.

The chain has TRBV30 and TRBJ2-5; D is perhaps TRBD1 (6 bases). The J call may not be correct, given that the DNA end is closer to TRBJ2-7. The CDR3 is 15 amino acids. Per germline, CDR1 GTSNPN and CDR2 SVGIG (reference sequence). The CDR3 bases are TGTGCCTGGAGTGTAGAGGCCAGGGGAGCCTACGAGCAGTACTTC. As protein: CAWSVEARGAYEQYF.

The J gene is TRBJ2-6, the V gene TRBV7-9; 8 bases agree with TRBD2. There are 17 residues in the CDR3. Unmatched junction bases numbered 5, after V lost 1 base and J lost 3 bases. Germline V gene sequence: CDR1 SEHNR, CDR2 FQNEAQ (reference sequence). The CDR3 is CASSLEAGVRGANVLTF. In DNA, the CDR3 is TGTGCCAGCAGCTTAGAAGCGGGAGTCCGTGGGGCCAACGTCCTGACTTTC.

The rearrangement uses TRBV7-2 and TRBJ1-1; 7 bases are a match to TRBD1. The length of the CDR3 is 14 residues. Germline trimming cut 8 bases from V and 4 bases from J; bases unmatched to any gene: 10. The V gene's germline CDR1 is SGHTA and CDR2 FQGNSA. CDR3 coding DNA: TGTGCCAGCTCCTCCCGAGCAGGGGGCACTGAAGCTTTCTTT. Translation: CASSSRAGGTEAFF.

The rearrangement uses TRBV29-1 and TRBJ2-3, with TRBD2 identical over 10 bases. The CDR3 has 16 amino acids. V was clipped by 2 bases and J by 0 bases; unmatched bases: 5. Germline assignment: CDR1 SQVTM and CDR2 ANQGSEA. In nucleotides, the CDR3 is TGCAGCGTTGAAAGGGTAGCGGGGGGTAGCACAGATACGCAGTATTTT. It yields the protein CSVERVAGGSTDTQYF.

The chain carries TRBV6-1 and TRBJ1-2; weak D call: TRBD1 (5 bases). V lost 2 bases and J lost 5, with 18 bases in between. Per germline, CDR1 MNHNS and CDR2 SASEGT. The CDR3 contains 16 residues. CDR3 loop: CASSENIGGGGYGYTF. CDR3 bases: TGTGCCAGCAGTGAAAATATTGGGGGGGGTGGGTATGGCTACACCTTC.

The chain uses TRBV6-5 and TRBJ2-1; D is perhaps TRBD2 (6 bases). Germline V lookup: CDR1 MNHEY, CDR2 SVGAGI. The CDR3 is 12 amino acids. Trimming left V 5 bases short and J 11 bases short, with 13 bases between. This CDR3 reads CASSGLRRKQFF. The CDR3 DNA sequence: TGTGCCAGCAGTGGACTAAGACGAAAGCAGTTCTTC.

The chain links TRBV6-1 to TRBJ2-7, with 8 bases identical to TRBD1. The CDR3 is made up of 15 amino acids. Germline V gene lookup returns CDR1 MNHNS and CDR2 SASEGT. J gave up 3 bases and V 5 bases, and 9 bases lay outside the gene matches. For the CDR3, the DNA is TGTGCCAGCAGTAACAGAGACAGGGGAGTCTACGAGCAGTACGTC. This codes for CASSNRDRGVYEQYV.

As for this clone: The same CDR3 arises from other DNA sequences in this sample as well. The V call is TRBV7-6, the J call TRBJ2-5, with 12 positions matching TRBD1. The V and J ends lost 1 base and 4 bases, in that order; junction bases with no gene match: 4. Germline loops: CDR1 SGHVS, CDR2 FNYEAQ. The CDR3 is 16 amino acids. The DNA for the CDR3 is TGTGCCAGCAGCTTAGTTGGGGACAGGGGGCGAGAGACCCAGTACTTC. Translation gives CASSLVGDRGRETQYF.

V and J are TRBV5-1 and TRBJ2-5, with 8 bases fitting TRBD1. Germline V gene sequence: CDR1 SGHRS, CDR2 YFSETQ. CDR3 length: 14 residues. J lost 3 bases, V lost 4 bases, and 5 bases had no gene match. CDR3 bases: TGCGCCAGCAGCCCCCCGGGACAGGAAGAGACCCAGTACTTC. Amino acid sequence: CASSPPGQEETQYF. The variable domain in full, with the rest retrieved from reference TRBV5-1 and TRBJ2-5, is KAGVTQTPRYLIKTRGQQVTLSCSPISGHRSVSWYQQTPGQGLQFLFEYFSETQRNKGNFPGRFSGRQFSNSRSEMNVSTLELGDSALYLCASSPPGQEETQYFGPGTRLLVL.

The chain combines TRBV18 with TRBJ1-2; D might be TRBD1 (5 bases). V shed 2 bases and J shed 4 bases, with 14 bases lying between them. CDR3 length equals 15 residues. The germline CDR1 and CDR2 sequences are KGHSH and LQKENI. The DNA of the CDR3 is TGTGCCAGCTCACCAACCCAGGGTTCGGGCTATGGCTACACCTTC. Translating it yields CASSPTQGSGYGYTF. Full variable domain (outside the CDR3, taken from reference TRBV18 and TRBJ1-2): NAGVMQNPRHLVRRRGQEARLRCSPMKGHSHVYWYRQLPEEGLKFMVYLQKENIIDESGMPKERFSAEFPKEGPSILRIQQVVRGDSAAYFCASSPTQGSGYGYTFGSGTRLTVV.

This clone was recorded a few times. The chain carries TRBV6-5 and TRBJ1-2, with a weak D call TRBD1 (6 bases). Germline V gene data show CDR1 as MNHEY and CDR2 as SVGAGI. The CDR3 loop spans 15 amino acids. V lost 2 bases and J lost 5, with 15 bases in between. Here the CDR3 DNA reads TGTGCCAGCAGTTACCAGGGGTTTATTCCTTATGGCTACACCTTC. Its protein is CASSYQGFIPYGYTF.

The V call is TRBV7-8, the J call TRBJ1-5; 8 bases line up with TRBD1. The CDR3 loop spans 15 amino acids. After removal of 4 bases from V and 6 bases from J, the junction contained 8 bases not matched to a gene. CDR1 SGHVS and CDR2 FQNEAQ come from the germline V gene. This chain's CDR3 is CASSSYRGSTQPQHF. DNA of the CDR3: TGTGCCAGCAGCTCCTACAGGGGGTCGACTCAGCCCCAGCATTTT.

This clone has just a few counts. The rearrangement links TRBV5-6 to TRBJ2-5, with a possible D match to TRBD1 (5 bases). The ends were cut back, 1 base at V and 4 bases at J, with 8 bases in the middle. Looked up from germline, CDR1 is SGHDT and CDR2 is YYEEEE. The CDR3 covers 13 residues. The CDR3 here is CASSLLTGETQYF. The DNA of the CDR3 is TGTGCCAGCAGCTTGTTAACAGGAGAGACCCAGTACTTC. Full variable domain (outside the CDR3, taken from reference TRBV5-6 and TRBJ2-5): DAGVTQSPTHLIKTRGQQVTLRCSPKSGHDTVSWYQQALGQGPQFIFQYYEEEERQRGNFPDRFSGHQFPNYSSELNVNALLLGDSALYLCASSLLTGETQYFGPGTRLLVL.

V and J are TRBV30 and TRBJ2-2; weak D call: TRBD1 (5 bases). The ends were cut back, 0 bases at V and 5 bases at J, with 10 bases in the middle. This CDR3 comprises 14 residues. Germline CDR1 GTSNPN, CDR2 SVGIG (reference sequence). The CDR3 loop reads CAWSVPDRTGELFF. CDR3 coding DNA: TGTGCCTGGAGTGTTCCCGACAGAACCGGGGAGCTGTTTTTT.

V usage is TRBV10-2 and J usage is TRBJ1-1, with 8 nucleotides matching TRBD1. Trimming cost V 6 bases and J 1 base; bases outside gene matches: 7. CDR1 is WSHSY, CDR2 SAAADI, per germline. The CDR3 totals 15 residues. The CDR3 DNA is TGCGCCAGCAGAAGGGGACAGGACCCGAACACTGAAGCTTTCTTT. This gives the protein CASRRGQDPNTEAFF.

J is TRBJ2-4 and V is TRBV19, with 8 nucleotides matching TRBD2. This CDR3 has 16 residues. V was pared by 5 bases and J by 3 bases, with 9 bases of the junction left unmatched. Germline V lookup: CDR1 LNHDA, CDR2 SQIVND (reference sequence). The CDR3: CASSALNSGVKNIQYF. As DNA, the CDR3 is TGTGCCAGTAGTGCACTCAATAGCGGGGTCAAAAACATTCAGTACTTC.

This clone has only one observation. This chain links TRBV7-9 with TRBJ1-1; the D is unclear. Germline V gives CDR1 SEHNR, CDR2 FQNEAQ (reference sequence). There are 13 residues in the CDR3. V lost 3 bases and J 1 base, leaving 6 bases between the germline ends. CDR3 loop: CASSFRENTEAFF. The CDR3 DNA reads TGTGCCAGCAGCTTCCGGGAGAACACTGAAGCTTTCTTT.

The rearrangement links TRBV23-1 to TRBJ2-2, with D perhaps matching TRBD1 (5 bases). TRBV23-1 is sorted into the ORF group, with uncertain function. V was trimmed by 11 bases and J by 2 bases, leaving 24 bases between them. The CDR3 runs to 17 residues. The CDR3: CARISPKQGSNTGELFF. The CDR3 nucleotides are TGCGCCCGAATATCACCCAAGCAGGGCTCAAACACCGGGGAGCTGTTTTTT.

The gene calls are TRBV7-2 and TRBJ2-5; 9 bases align to TRBD2. The CDR3 contains 14 residues. Germline V gives CDR1 SGHTA, CDR2 FQGNSA. Trimming at V came to 6 bases and at J to 7 bases, leaving 9 bases not matched to a gene. The CDR3 region is CASRPGGGAGTQYF. The CDR3 DNA is TGTGCCAGCAGGCCCGGCGGGGGGGCTGGGACCCAGTACTTC.

The V and J genes are TRBV5-1 and TRBJ2-7; 9 nucleotides match TRBD1. The germline V gene encodes CDR1 SGHRS and CDR2 YFSETQ. The CDR3 spans 14 residues. The trim removed 3 bases at V and 7 bases at J, leaving 8 bases unmatched. CDR3: CASSSRDRVSEQYV. Written as DNA, the CDR3 is TGCGCCAGCAGCTCCCGGGACAGGGTGTCGGAGCAGTACGTC.